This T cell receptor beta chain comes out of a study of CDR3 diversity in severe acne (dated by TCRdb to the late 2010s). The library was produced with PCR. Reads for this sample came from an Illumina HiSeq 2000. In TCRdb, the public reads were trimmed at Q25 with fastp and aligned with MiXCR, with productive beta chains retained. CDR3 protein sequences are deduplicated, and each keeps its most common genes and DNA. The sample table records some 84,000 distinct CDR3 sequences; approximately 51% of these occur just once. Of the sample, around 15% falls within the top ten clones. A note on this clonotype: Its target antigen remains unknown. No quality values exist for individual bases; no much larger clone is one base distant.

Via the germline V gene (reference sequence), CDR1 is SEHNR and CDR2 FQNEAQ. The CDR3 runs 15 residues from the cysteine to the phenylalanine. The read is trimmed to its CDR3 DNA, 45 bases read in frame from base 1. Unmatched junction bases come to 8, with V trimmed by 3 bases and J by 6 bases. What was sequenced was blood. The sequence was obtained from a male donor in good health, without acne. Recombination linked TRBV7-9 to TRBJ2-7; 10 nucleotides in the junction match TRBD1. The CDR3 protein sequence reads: CASSFAGQGKGEQYF. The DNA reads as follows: TGTGCCAGCAGCTTTGCGGGACAGGGGAAGGGCGAGCAGTACTTC.